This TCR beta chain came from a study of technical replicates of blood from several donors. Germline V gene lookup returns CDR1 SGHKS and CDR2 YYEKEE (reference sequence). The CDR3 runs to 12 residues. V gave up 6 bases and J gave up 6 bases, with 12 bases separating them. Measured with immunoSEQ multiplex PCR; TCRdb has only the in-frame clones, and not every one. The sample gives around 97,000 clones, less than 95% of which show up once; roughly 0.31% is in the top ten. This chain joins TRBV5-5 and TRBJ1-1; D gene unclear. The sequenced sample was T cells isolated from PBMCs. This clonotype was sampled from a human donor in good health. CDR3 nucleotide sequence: TGTGCCAGCAAAGCTGGAGGTTCTGAAGCTTTCTTT. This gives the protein CASKAGGSEAFF.